The following is a T cell receptor beta chain sequence with its context. Its antigen is not known. Oncomine TCR Beta short-read sequencing was applied to DNA from cultured CD4+ T cells. MiXCR, applied by TCRdb to the PCR reads, yields one record per CDR3 protein. The sample consists of more than 10,000 distinct CDR3 sequences, approximately 58% of them appearing once. Noted treatment: roughly ten-day PBMC culture with coronavirus spike peptide pools or control peptides (ViraFEST assay). The germline CDR1 and CDR2 sequences are MNHNS and SASEGT. The V and J ends lost 9 bases and 1 base respectively, with 9 bases between them. The CDR3 length is 13 residues. This record comes from a study of vaccination and CD4 T cells after COVID-19. Study-wide background: Convalescent patients, SARS-CoV-2 positive by nasal swab PCR, comprised about nine mild cases and one severe case.

The genes are TRBV6-1 and TRBJ2-2; D perhaps matches TRBD2 (5 bases). The sequences come from CD4+ T cells from blood, cultured in vitro, collected before SARS-CoV-2 vaccination. This receptor was obtained from a human donor who had recovered from COVID-19. The CDR3, as DNA: TGTGCCAGTCCCGGGGAGAACACCGGGGAGCTGTTTTTT. Its translation: CASPGENTGELFF.